The rows below give T cell receptor beta chains drawn from one sample of a study of T cell responses to AZD1222 COVID-19 vaccine. Sequencing was performed with immunoSEQ multiplex PCR; in TCRdb, only in-frame clones are kept and a portion is missing. Here the sample spans about 140,000 clones, around 93% being singletons. The specimen comprised peripheral blood, sampled on day 0 of AZD1222 vaccination. The source is an adult in good health. Both conserved end residues are part of each CDR3. The D gene is left open where the match is weak. Rows give clone size only sometimes, using once, few, many, or a class for an expanded clone.

d_call | j_call | v_call | clone_size | cdr3_aa | cdr3_nt
NA | TRBJ1-5 | TRBV6-2/TRBV6-3 | NA | CASSLIQDPNQPQHF | TGTGCCAGCAGTTTAATTCAGGACCCCAATCAGCCCCAGCATTTT
NA | TRBJ2-1 | TRBV11-2 | NA | CASSSNPGGQGKFF | TGTGCCAGCAGCTCAAACCCCGGCGGGCAGGGGAAGTTCTTC
NA | TRBJ2-5 | TRBV29-1 | NA | CSVEGWGVASTAQYF | TGCAGCGTTGAAGGATGGGGAGTTGCCTCAACGGCCCAGTACTTC
TRBD2 | TRBJ2-2 | TRBV9 | NA | CASSAAGTRRAGELFF | TGTGCCAGCAGCGCCGCCGGGACTAGGAGGGCCGGGGAGCTGTTTTTT
TRBD2 | TRBJ2-5 | TRBV4-1 | NA | CASSTPRKLAGRETQYF | TGCGCCAGCAGCACCCCCAGAAAACTAGCGGGGAGGGAGACCCAGTACTTC
NA | TRBJ2-1 | TRBV5-1 | NA | CASYWAGYNEQFF | TGCGCCAGCTACTGGGCCGGATACAATGAGCAGTTCTTC
TRBD1 | TRBJ1-6 | TRBV28 | NA | CASSFPDRIGSPLHF | TGTGCCAGCAGTTTCCCGGACAGGATTGGGTCACCCCTCCACTTT
NA | TRBJ1-2 | TRBV6-1 | NA | CASSEWEGPAYGYTF | TGTGCCAGCAGTGAATGGGAGGGCCCTGCCTATGGCTACACCTTC
NA | TRBJ1-4 | TRBV6-5 | NA | CASSRQTNEKLFF | TGTGCCAGCTCTAGACAGACTAATGAAAAACTGTTTTTT
NA | TRBJ1-5 | TRBV2 | NA | CASRGPGYSNQPQHF | TGTGCCAGCAGAGGACCAGGGTACAGCAATCAGCCCCAGCATTTT
NA | TRBJ2-2 | TRBV4-1 | NA | CASSQVYPVPLAGELFF | TGCGCCAGCAGCCAAGTTTATCCGGTCCCCCTCGCCGGGGAGCTGTTTTTT
TRBD1 | TRBJ2-7 | TRBV11-2 | NA | CASRTWGQTYEQYF | TGTGCCAGCAGGACCTGGGGACAGACCTACGAGCAGTACTTC
NA | TRBJ1-3 | TRBV7-3 | NA | CASSLTGNGNTIYF | TGTGCCAGCAGCTTAACTGGAAATGGAAACACCATATATTTT
TRBD1 | TRBJ1-1 | TRBV11-2 | once | CASSLPGTGWTEAFF | TGTGCCAGCAGCTTACCCGGGACAGGGTGGACTGAAGCTTTCTTT
TRBD1 | TRBJ1-2 | TRBV27 | NA | CASSLSGRGGGYGYTF | TGTGCCAGCAGTTTATCGGGGCGAGGGGGCGGCTATGGCTACACCTTC
TRBD1 | TRBJ2-3 | TRBV10-1 | few | CASSGTGGIDTQYF | TGCGCCAGCAGTGGGACAGGGGGCATAGATACGCAGTATTTT
TRBD1 | TRBJ2-7 | TRBV27 | NA | CASSLGFGTGGNEQYF | TGTGCCAGCAGTTTGGGCTTCGGGACAGGGGGGAACGAGCAGTACTTC
NA | TRBJ2-2 | TRBV5-5 | NA | CASSTHDGELFF | TGTGCCAGCAGCACTCATGACGGGGAGCTGTTTTTT
TRBD1 | TRBJ2-2 | TRBV9 | NA | CASSPDRVDTGELFF | TGTGCCAGCAGCCCCGACAGGGTGGACACCGGGGAGCTGTTTTTT
NA | TRBJ1-5 | TRBV28 | NA | CASSPRDGFYQPQHF | TGTGCCAGCAGCCCCCGGGACGGATTTTATCAGCCCCAGCATTTT
TRBD1 | TRBJ1-6 | TRBV27 | NA | CASVSGGPSYNSPLHF | TGTGCCAGCGTGTCAGGGGGCCCCTCCTATAATTCACCCCTCCACTTT
NA | TRBJ1-1 | TRBV6-5 | NA | CASSYSGRGGAEAFF | TGTGCCAGCAGTTACTCCGGCAGGGGAGGCGCTGAAGCTTTCTTT
TRBD2 | TRBJ2-1 | TRBV7-3 | NA | CASSHAISGRNNEQFF | TGTGCCAGCAGCCACGCTATTAGCGGGAGAAACAATGAGCAGTTCTTC
NA | TRBJ1-1 | TRBV15 | NA | CATGEGLNTEAFF | TGTGCCACCGGGGAGGGACTGAACACTGAAGCTTTCTTT
NA | TRBJ2-3 | TRBV7-8 | NA | CASSFGYRGLPVTDTQYF | TGTGCCAGCAGCTTCGGTTACCGGGGACTTCCTGTGACAGATACGCAGTATTTT
NA | TRBJ1-3 | TRBV3-1/TRBV3-2 | once | CASSPTGTAGNTIYF | TGTGCCAGCAGCCCCACCGGGACTGCCGGAAACACCATATATTTT
NA | TRBJ2-1 | TRBV7-6 | once | CASSLSRISQDSYNEQFF | TGTGCCAGCAGCTTAAGTCGGATTAGCCAAGACTCCTACAATGAGCAGTTCTTC
TRBD2 | TRBJ2-2 | TRBV19 | few | CASSIGGSSSGELFF | TGTGCCAGTAGTATAGGCGGGAGTTCTAGCGGGGAGCTGTTTTTT
NA | TRBJ1-2 | TRBV5-1 | NA | CASSLGANNYGYTF | TGCGCCAGCAGCTTGGGTGCTAATAACTATGGCTACACCTTC
NA | TRBJ2-3 | TRBV19 | NA | CASNPWGEGPDTQYF | TGTGCCAGTAACCCTTGGGGAGAGGGCCCAGATACGCAGTATTTT
NA | TRBJ2-2 | TRBV5-1 | NA | CASRWTTGELFF | TGCGCCAGCAGATGGACCACCGGGGAGCTGTTTTTT
NA | TRBJ2-7 | TRBV29-1 | NA | CSDRTVWYEQYF | TGCAGCGATAGGACAGTTTGGTACGAGCAGTACTTC
NA | TRBJ2-6 | TRBV18 | NA | CASSPRISGANVLTF | TGTGCCAGCTCACCAAGGATCTCTGGGGCCAACGTCCTGACTTTC
NA | TRBJ1-1 | TRBV29-1 | NA | CSARGQAMNTEAFF | TGCAGCGCCCGGGGGCAGGCAATGAACACTGAAGCTTTCTTT
TRBD2 | TRBJ2-1 | TRBV6-4 | NA | CASSGGLAGDNEQFF | TGTGCCAGCAGTGGCGGACTAGCGGGGGACAATGAGCAGTTCTTC
NA | TRBJ2-7 | TRBV9 | NA | CASSVAASPYEQYF | TGTGCCAGCAGCGTAGCGGCCTCCCCCTACGAGCAGTACTTC
NA | TRBJ2-7 | TRBV5-1 | once | CASSPQGSGTLYEQYF | TGCGCCAGCAGCCCCCAGGGTAGCGGTACCCTCTACGAGCAGTACTTC
NA | TRBJ1-1 | TRBV7-2 | NA | CASRVGVGNTEAFF | TGTGCCAGCCGAGTGGGTGTGGGGAACACTGAAGCTTTCTTT
NA | TRBJ1-4 | TRBV4-1 | many | CASSQPLRRLNEKLFF | TGCGCCAGCAGCCAGCCTCTTCGTCGGCTAAATGAAAAACTGTTTTTT
TRBD1 | TRBJ2-7 | TRBV18 | NA | CASSRDREREQYF | TGTGCCAGCTCACGGGACAGGGAGAGAGAGCAGTACTTC
NA | TRBJ1-4 | TRBV5-1 | NA | CASSQDRFGSPHNEKLFF | TGCGCCAGCAGCCAAGACAGGTTTGGCTCCCCCCACAATGAAAAACTGTTTTTT
NA | TRBJ1-1 | TRBV11-2 | NA | CASSPHLLGAAFF | TGTGCCAGCAGCCCACACCTCTTGGGAGCCGCTTTCTTT
NA | TRBJ2-7 | TRBV21-1 | NA | CASSQKGGGTEPYEQYF | TGTGCCAGCAGCCAAAAGGGAGGAGGGACGGAACCCTACGAGCAGTACTTC
NA | TRBJ2-1 | TRBV5-1 | few | CASSLKAEYNEQFF | TGCGCCAGCAGCCTGAAGGCGGAGTACAATGAGCAGTTCTTC
TRBD1 | TRBJ1-6 | TRBV11-3 | once | CASSIEAGQNSPLHF | TGTGCCAGCAGCATCGAGGCGGGACAGAATTCACCCCTCCACTTT
NA | TRBJ1-2 | TRBV11-3 | NA | CASSWRLLSETHF | TGTGCCAGCAGCTGGCGACTACTGTCGGAAACTCACTTC